This TCR beta chain appears in the sequencing data of a study of cytomegalovirus exposure and HLA in healthy donors. As concerns this clone: Its antigen remains unknown.

Study-level points and caveats: Reports described diagnosis of cytomegalovirus status by the classifier as highly specific and sensitive. There were a few CMV-associated chains whose specificity for CMV antigens was confirmed in vitro.

The repertoire was sequenced with immunoSEQ multiplex PCR; TCRdb's copy has only in-frame clones and lacks some. Among roughly 200,000 clones listed, 80% to 85% were seen once. This clonotype was sampled from a woman in her late teens or twenties in good health and CMV-seropositive. Sample: PBMCs.

The CDR3 here is CASSLGSAAQNIQYF. For the CDR3, the DNA is TGTGCCAGCAGCCTAGGTTCCGCGGCTCAAAACATTCAGTACTTC. This rearrangement joins TRBV5-4 to TRBJ2-4; D not resolved. In germline, CDR1 is SGHNT, CDR2 YYREEE (reference sequence). V lost 4 bases, J lost 5 bases, and 16 bases lay in between. The CDR3 totals 15 residues.